The 29 T cell receptor beta chains given below trace back to one sample, sequenced in a study of CD8 T cells in Susac syndrome. Random hexamers were used to reverse transcribe an amount of about 0.5 to 1 ug RNA. Via MiXCR, TCRdb re-called the immunoSEQ multiplex PCR reads, giving one row per CDR3 protein. The sample records 250,000 to 300,000 distinct CDR3 sequences, roughly 85% being singletons. The source material was CD8+ T cells from PBMCs. These receptors were obtained from a human donor with multiple sclerosis.

The chain is built from TRBV18 and TRBJ2-1, with a possible D match to TRBD1 (6 bases). The ends were cut back, 0 bases at V and 10 bases at J, with 7 bases in the middle. The CDR3 is 12 residues long. Per germline, CDR1 KGHSH and CDR2 LQKENI. CDR3 in amino acids: CASSPPGQEQFF. CDR3 DNA: TGTGCCAGCTCACCACCGGGACAAGAGCAGTTCTTC.

CDR3 coding DNA: TGTGCCAGCAGCGCACCCCCCCGGACAATGATGAACACTGAAGCTTTCTTT. Protein product: CASSAPPRTMMNTEAFF. V and J are TRBV9 and TRBJ1-1; perhaps TRBD1 as D (5 bases). CDR3 length: 17 amino acids. Germline lookup yields CDR1 SGDLS and CDR2 YYNGEE. V lost 3 bases and J 0 bases, leaving 18 bases between the germline ends.

This chain connects TRBV4-3 to TRBJ1-1; unclear D gene. With 0 bases removed from V and 0 bases from J, the gap between germline ends came to 14 bases. Germline V gives CDR1 LGHNA, CDR2 YSLEER. This CDR3 contains 17 residues. CDR3 DNA: TGCGCCAGCAGCCAAGATCGGGGTTGGGCAATGAACACTGAAGCTTTCTTT. Protein product: CASSQDRGWAMNTEAFF.

The J gene is TRBJ1-4, the V gene TRBV2; D call uncertain. Germline V gene sequence: CDR1 SNHLY, CDR2 FYNNEI. CDR3 length equals 17 residues. The V gene lost 4 bases and the J gene lost 3 bases, with 18 bases spanning the gap. DNA for the CDR3: TGTGCCAGCAGTGGGGGTATGGGCCGCGATGCTAATGAAAAACTGTTTTTT. Translated, it gives CASSGGMGRDANEKLFF.

The chain is built from TRBV25-1 and TRBJ2-7, with D perhaps matching TRBD2 (5 bases). The V end lost 6 bases, the J end lost 5 bases, and 11 bases lay between the germline ends. This CDR3 comprises 12 residues. From germline, CDR1 is MGHDK and CDR2 SYGVNS. The CDR3 reads CASRGSVDEQYF. Here the CDR3 DNA reads TGTGCCAGCAGGGGGAGTGTGGACGAGCAGTACTTC.

The chain uses TRBV28 and TRBJ1-5; D gene uncertain. The CDR3 covers 13 residues. The V end was cut by 4 bases, the J end by 9 bases, with 13 bases between. CDR1 and CDR2 from the germline V gene are MDHEN and SYDVKM. The CDR3: CASSWNGLGPQHF. The CDR3 DNA is TGTGCCAGCAGTTGGAACGGCCTAGGGCCCCAGCATTTT.

The chain is built from TRBV11-2 and TRBJ2-7, with 11 bases aligning to TRBD2. This CDR3 comprises 15 residues. Germline V gives CDR1 SGHAT, CDR2 FQNNGV. The ends lost 4 bases at V and 1 base at J; junction bases unmatched: 3. CDR3 DNA sequence: TGTGCCAGCAGCTCCACTAGCGGGAGTTCCTACGAGCAGTACTTC. Its protein is CASSSTSGSSYEQYF.

This sequence joins TRBV19 and TRBJ2-1, with TRBD2 matching over 7 bases. The CDR3 has 13 amino acids. Trimming removed 8 bases from V and 10 bases from J; junction bases left unmatched: 11. Germline V CDR1 and CDR2: LNHDA, SQIVND (reference sequence). CDR3 bases: TGTGCCAGTGGGGACTATTCAAAGGGGGAGCAGTTCTTC. Translating gives CASGDYSKGEQFF.

The genes are TRBV6-2 or TRBV6-3 and TRBJ2-2; D gene ambiguous. V was trimmed by 6 bases and J by 2 bases, leaving 4 bases between them. This CDR3 contains 12 residues. CDR1 MNHEY and CDR2 SVGEGT come from the germline V gene. The CDR3 nucleotides read TGTGCCAGCAGCATCAACACCGGGGAGCTGTTTTTT. It codes for CASSINTGELFF.

J is TRBJ2-7 and V is TRBV25-1, with D uncertain. The germline V gene encodes CDR1 MGHDK and CDR2 SYGVNS. CDR3 size: 13 residues. The V gene lost 3 bases and the J gene lost 0 bases, with 6 bases spanning the gap. The CDR3 region is CASSDSSSYEQYF. The CDR3 DNA reads as TGTGCCAGCAGTGACTCAAGCTCCTACGAGCAGTACTTC.

The rearrangement uses TRBV29-1 and TRBJ2-1, with a possible D match to TRBD1 (5 bases). This CDR3 region has 14 residues. The V end lost 4 bases, the J end lost 4 bases, and 14 bases lay between the germline ends. CDR1 is SQVTM and CDR2 is ANQGSEA in the germline V gene. DNA for the CDR3: TGCAGCGTTGTGGCCCCAGGGCGTTACAATGAGCAGTTCTTC. Translation: CSVVAPGRYNEQFF.

The table lists this clonotype with a few counts. The V and J genes are TRBV12-3 or TRBV12-4 and TRBJ2-7; D is undetermined. The CDR3 extends over 14 amino acids. V was pared by 3 bases and J by 0 bases, with 9 bases between. CDR3 protein: CASSFPQSSYEQYF. CDR3 bases: TGTGCCAGCAGTTTCCCCCAGTCCTCCTACGAGCAGTACTTC.

The chain has TRBV7-3 and TRBJ2-4, with TRBD1 matching 8 bases. The CDR3 length is 21 residues. In germline, CDR1 is SGHTA, CDR2 FQGTGA. J was trimmed by 1 base and V by 5 bases; bases with no gene match: 22. For the CDR3, the DNA is TGTGCCAGCAGCCACTCCAAACTACTACCATGGACAGGGTTGGCCAAAAACATTCAGTACTTC. Its translation is CASSHSKLLPWTGLAKNIQYF.

Only a few counts were recorded for this clonotype. The chain combines TRBV27 with TRBJ1-2, with a weak D call TRBD1 (5 bases). Trimming took off 3 bases at V and 2 bases at J, with 13 bases between the two ends. Germline lookup yields CDR1 MNHEY and CDR2 SMNVEV (reference sequence). The CDR3 contains 15 residues. This CDR3 reads CASSLDPGSNYGYTF. The CDR3 region has the DNA TGTGCCAGCAGTTTGGATCCAGGGTCCAACTATGGCTACACCTTC.

This chain uses TRBV6-4 with TRBJ1-2, with 8 bases fitting TRBD1. Unmatched junction bases numbered 15, after V lost 4 bases and J lost 8 bases. The germline gives CDR1 MRHNA, CDR2 SNTAGT. CDR3 length: 16 amino acids. The CDR3 DNA reads as TGTGCCAGCAGTGCCCTTCCGGGACAGGATATGGAAGGCTACACCTTC. Its translation is CASSALPGQDMEGYTF.

This sequence joins TRBV28 and TRBJ1-2; D gene ambiguous. CDR3 size: 15 residues. Germline lookup yields CDR1 MDHEN and CDR2 SYDVKM. Between the trimmed V and J ends, which lost 4 bases and 5 bases, there was a span of 17 bases. CDR3 in amino acids: CASSSPRGSDYGYTF. The CDR3 bases are TGTGCCAGCAGTTCCCCCCGCGGGAGCGATTATGGCTACACCTTC.

The J gene is TRBJ2-1, the V gene TRBV11-1; 9 bases line up with TRBD2. V lost 1 base to trimming and J lost 1 base; unmatched junction nucleotides: 14. The germline gives CDR1 SGHAT, CDR2 FQDESV (reference sequence). The CDR3 has 20 amino acids. CDR3 sequence (DNA): TGTGCCAGCAGCTTAGGTCGACTAGCGGAGATCCTTTGGTCCTACAATGAGCAGTTCTTC. Protein: CASSLGRLAEILWSYNEQFF. The variable domain in full, completed from reference TRBV11-1 and TRBJ2-1, reads EAEVAQSPRYKITEKSQAVAFWCDPISGHATLYWYRQILGQGPELLVQFQDESVVDDSQLPKDRFSAERLKGVDSTLKIQPAELGDSAMYLCASSLGRLAEILWSYNEQFFGPGTRLTVL.

This clonotype was recorded a few times. The chain links TRBV30 to TRBJ2-7; D might be TRBD1 (5 bases). Germline V gene lookup returns CDR1 GTSNPN and CDR2 SVGIG (reference sequence). The CDR3 is 14 amino acids. V was clipped by 4 bases and J by 0 bases, with 13 bases between them. The chain's CDR3 is CAWKLGAYSYEQYF. The CDR3 DNA reads TGTGCCTGGAAGCTTGGGGCTTACTCCTACGAGCAGTACTTC. The full variable domain, its missing parts supplied by reference TRBV30 and TRBJ2-7, is SQTIHQWPATLVQPVGSPLSLECTVEGTSNPNLYWYRQAAGRGLQLLFYSVGIGQISSEVPQNLSASRPQDRQFILSSKKLLLSDSGFYLCAWKLGAYSYEQYFGPGTRLTVT.

V gene TRBV28 combines with J gene TRBJ2-7; 7 bases fit TRBD1. CDR1 and CDR2 (germline): MDHEN, SYDVKM. CDR3 length: 17 amino acids. J lost 3 bases, V lost 3 bases, and 14 bases had no gene match. The CDR3 region has the DNA TGTGCCAGCAGTTTCTCCGTGGAGGTAGGGGGCCTCTACGAGCAGTACTTC. It codes for CASSFSVEVGGLYEQYF.

The CDR3 nucleotides read TGTGCCAGCAGGCTGGGCCCCACCGGGGAGCTGTTTTTT. It codes for CASRLGPTGELFF. The chain is built from TRBV28 and TRBJ2-2; D gene uncertain. This CDR3 is 13 amino acids long. V was pared by 6 bases and J by 4 bases, with 9 bases between. From germline, CDR1 is MDHEN and CDR2 SYDVKM.

J is TRBJ1-1 and V is TRBV19, with 7 bases identical to TRBD1. The junction had 12 bases not matched to a gene; V was cut back by 2 bases and J by 6 bases. The CDR3 has 16 amino acids. Looked up from germline, CDR1 is LNHDA and CDR2 is SQIVND (reference sequence). Written as DNA, the CDR3 is TGTGCCAGTAGTATATGGGACAGTCCTGCGGTGTCTGAAGCTTTCTTT. Translating it yields CASSIWDSPAVSEAFF. Variable domain in full (rest from reference TRBV19 and TRBJ1-1): DGGITQSPKYLFRKEGQNVTLSCEQNLNHDAMYWYRQDPGQGLRLIYYSQIVNDFQKGDIAEGYSVSREKKESFPLTVTSAQKNPTAFYLCASSIWDSPAVSEAFFGQGTRLTVV.

The chain employs TRBV7-9 and TRBJ1-1; TRBD1 might be the D (5 bases). This CDR3 spans 15 amino acids. Trimming removed 4 bases from V and 7 bases from J, with 19 bases in between. The V gene's germline CDR1 is SEHNR and CDR2 FQNEAQ (reference sequence). CDR3 protein: CASSSHSNRIGEAFF. CDR3 coding DNA: TGTGCCAGCAGCTCGCACTCAAACAGGATAGGTGAAGCTTTCTTT.

The chain links TRBV19 to TRBJ1-1; perhaps TRBD1 as D (6 bases). V lost 1 base and J lost 1, with 10 bases in between. The CDR3 sequence is 15 residues long. Per germline, CDR1 LNHDA and CDR2 SQIVND (reference sequence). Here the CDR3 reads CASSIAGQKNTEAFF. The DNA for the CDR3 is TGTGCCAGTAGTATAGCAGGACAGAAGAACACTGAAGCTTTCTTT.

The CDR3 DNA follows: TGTGCCAGCACCCTCTGGAGAGATGAGCAGTTCTTC. This codes for CASTLWRDEQFF. This chain links TRBV7-9 with TRBJ2-1; unclear D gene. The CDR3 runs 12 residues. V was clipped by 7 bases and J by 8 bases, with 12 bases between them. CDR1 is SEHNR, CDR2 FQNEAQ, per germline (reference sequence).

V gene TRBV6-6 combines with J gene TRBJ2-4, with D possibly being TRBD1 or TRBD2 (5 bases each). The germline V gene encodes CDR1 MNHNY and CDR2 SVGAGI (reference sequence). V was shortened by 7 bases and J by 3 bases, with 16 bases between the two germline ends. The CDR3 has 15 residues. The CDR3 nucleotides are TGTGCCAGCATCTCGGGGCCTCTGGGCAAAAACATTCAGTACTTC. Amino acid sequence: CASISGPLGKNIQYF.

This clonotype was detected only once. The CDR3 loop is CASSRGQPTEAFF. The CDR3 region has the DNA TGTGCCAGCAGCCGCGGACAACCTACTGAAGCTTTCTTT. The V call is TRBV5-4, the J call TRBJ1-1; D perhaps matches TRBD1 (5 bases). The germline V gene encodes CDR1 SGHNT and CDR2 YYREEE (reference sequence). The CDR3 covers 13 residues. The V end was cut by 4 bases, the J end by 5 bases, with 12 bases between. The entire variable domain, with the rest obtained from reference TRBV5-4 and TRBJ1-1, is as follows: ETGVTQSPTHLIKTRGQQVTLRCSSQSGHNTVSWYQQALGQGPQFIFQYYREEENGRGNFPPRFSGLQFPNYSSELNVNALELDDSALYLCASSRGQPTEAFFGQGTRLTVV.

This chain joins TRBV12-5 and TRBJ2-1, with D perhaps being TRBD1 or TRBD2 (6 bases each). The CDR3 loop spans 16 amino acids. Between the trimmed V and J ends, which lost 4 bases and 8 bases, there was a span of 21 bases. CDR1 and CDR2 from the germline V gene are LGHNT and FRNRAP. This CDR3 reads CASGSSRAGSGDEQFF. CDR3 DNA sequence: TGTGCTAGTGGTTCCTCGAGGGCGGGATCAGGGGATGAGCAGTTCTTC.

The chain carries TRBV27 and TRBJ2-7, with D hard to call. Per germline, CDR1 MNHEY and CDR2 SMNVEV (reference sequence). The CDR3 is made up of 13 amino acids. V was cut by 2 bases and J by 0 bases, with 5 bases left in between. The CDR3 DNA follows: TGTGCCAGCAGTTTAATGAGCTCCTACGAGCAGTACTTC. Translation: CASSLMSSYEQYF.

This clonotype was counted between two and nine times. This chain connects TRBV6-4 to TRBJ2-7; D might be TRBD1 (5 bases). The CDR3 is 11 residues long. Trimming pared 8 bases from V and 6 bases from J, leaving 11 bases between. The germline gives CDR1 MRHNA, CDR2 SNTAGT. The CDR3, as DNA: TGTGCCAGCTGTTGGGGCGGCGAGCAGTACTTC. Translated: CASCWGGEQYF.